The sequence of this TCR beta chain was determined in a study of human T cells and chemical hapten exposure. In the study overall: Chiefly women, the patients showed alopecia areata, totalis or universalis.

Time point reported: patch test 1, 2 weeks after DPC sensitization. Treatment in this sample: therapeutic diphenylcyclopropenone sensitization with weekly scalp DPC. Deletions cut 5 bases from V and 2 bases from J, with 16 bases between. CDR1 is DFQATT and CDR2 is SNEGSKA in the germline V gene (reference sequence). This CDR3 has 15 residues. Notes on the study in general: The formation of large CDR3 similarity clusters by expanded TCRs significantly exceeded that of controls. Sensitizing with DPC caused no change in TCRs above 1 in 1000 frequency.

TCRdb recomputed calls from the RACE reads with MiXCR, one row per CDR3 protein. This sample yields 55,000 to 85,000 distinct CDR3 sequences, of which over 7.5% are seen a single time; 3.3% belongs to the top ten. This clonotype was detected only a few times. Its target is not known. The V call is TRBV20-1, the J call TRBJ1-5; D is possibly TRBD1 (5 bases). The sequence was collected from a woman in her thirties or forties with alopecia areata. Some clones in this sample may be carry-over from other donors' samples. The sequences come from whole blood, collected in connection with sensitization to the hapten diphenylcyclopropenone (DPC). The DNA for the CDR3 is TGCAGTGCTGTGGGGGGAATAGTGGGCAATCAGCCCCAGCATTTT. This encodes CSAVGGIVGNQPQHF.